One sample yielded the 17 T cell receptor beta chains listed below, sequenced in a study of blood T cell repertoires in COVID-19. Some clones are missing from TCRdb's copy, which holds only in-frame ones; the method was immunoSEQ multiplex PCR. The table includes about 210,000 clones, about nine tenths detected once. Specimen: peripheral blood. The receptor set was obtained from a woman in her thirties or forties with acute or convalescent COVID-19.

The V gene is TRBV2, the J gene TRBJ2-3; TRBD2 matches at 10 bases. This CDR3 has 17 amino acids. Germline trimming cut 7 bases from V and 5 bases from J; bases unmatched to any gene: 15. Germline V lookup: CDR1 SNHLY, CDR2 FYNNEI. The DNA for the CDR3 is TGTGCCAGCAAAAGGGGTTGGCTAGCGGGGGTGGGAGATACGCAGTATTTT. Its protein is CASKRGWLAGVGDTQYF.

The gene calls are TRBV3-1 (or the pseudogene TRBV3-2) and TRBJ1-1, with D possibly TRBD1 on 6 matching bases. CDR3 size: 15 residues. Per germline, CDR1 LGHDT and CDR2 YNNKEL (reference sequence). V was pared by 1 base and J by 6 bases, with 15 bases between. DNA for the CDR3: TGTGCCAGCAGCCAAGCCTCGGCAGGGGCCCCTGAAGCTTTCTTT. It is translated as CASSQASAGAPEAFF.

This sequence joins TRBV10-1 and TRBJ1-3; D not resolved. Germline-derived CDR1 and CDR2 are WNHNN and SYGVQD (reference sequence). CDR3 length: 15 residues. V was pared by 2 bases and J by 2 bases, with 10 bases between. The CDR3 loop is CASSEGVTPGNTIYF. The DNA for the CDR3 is TGCGCCAGCAGTGAGGGAGTAACGCCTGGAAACACCATATATTTT.

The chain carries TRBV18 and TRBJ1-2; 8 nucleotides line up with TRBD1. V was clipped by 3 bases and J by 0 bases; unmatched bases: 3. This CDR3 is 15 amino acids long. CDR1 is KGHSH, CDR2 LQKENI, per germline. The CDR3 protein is CASSPQGASNYGYTF. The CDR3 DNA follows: TGTGCCAGCTCACCCCAGGGGGCTTCTAACTATGGCTACACCTTC.

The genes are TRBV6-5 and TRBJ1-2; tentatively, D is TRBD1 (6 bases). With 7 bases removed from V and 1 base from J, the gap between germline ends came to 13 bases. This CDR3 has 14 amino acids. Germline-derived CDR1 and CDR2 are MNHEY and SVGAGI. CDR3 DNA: TGTGCCAGCACCAGGGGTGCGGATAACTATGGCTACACCTTC. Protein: CASTRGADNYGYTF.

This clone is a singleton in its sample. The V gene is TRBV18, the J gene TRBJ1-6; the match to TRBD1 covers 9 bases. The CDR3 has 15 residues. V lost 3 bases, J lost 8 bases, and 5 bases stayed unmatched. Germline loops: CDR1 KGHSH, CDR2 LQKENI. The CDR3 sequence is CASSPPGQGYSPLHF. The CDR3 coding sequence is TGTGCCAGCTCACCTCCGGGACAGGGATATTCACCCCTCCACTTT. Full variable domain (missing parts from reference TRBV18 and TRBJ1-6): NAGVMQNPRHLVRRRGQEARLRCSPMKGHSHVYWYRQLPEEGLKFMVYLQKENIIDESGMPKERFSAEFPKEGPSILRIQQVVRGDSAAYFCASSPPGQGYSPLHFGNGTRLTVT.

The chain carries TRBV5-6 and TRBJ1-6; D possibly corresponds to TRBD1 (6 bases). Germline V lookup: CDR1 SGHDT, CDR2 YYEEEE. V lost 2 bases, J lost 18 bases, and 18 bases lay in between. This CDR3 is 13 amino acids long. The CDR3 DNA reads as TGTGCCAGCAGCTTATACAGGGTTGACAACCCCCACTTT. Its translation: CASSLYRVDNPHF.

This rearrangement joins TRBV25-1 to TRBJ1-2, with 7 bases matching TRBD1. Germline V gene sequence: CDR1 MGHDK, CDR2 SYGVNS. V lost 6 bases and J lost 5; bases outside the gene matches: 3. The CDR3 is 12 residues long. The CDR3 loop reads CASRTGRYGYTF. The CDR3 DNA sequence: TGTGCCAGCAGGACAGGGCGATATGGCTACACCTTC.

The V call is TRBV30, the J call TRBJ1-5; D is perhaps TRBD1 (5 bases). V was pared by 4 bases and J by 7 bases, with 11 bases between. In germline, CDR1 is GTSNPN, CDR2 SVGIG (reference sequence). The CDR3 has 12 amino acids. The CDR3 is CAWNQGRQPQHF. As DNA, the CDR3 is TGTGCCTGGAACCAGGGAAGGCAGCCCCAGCATTTT.

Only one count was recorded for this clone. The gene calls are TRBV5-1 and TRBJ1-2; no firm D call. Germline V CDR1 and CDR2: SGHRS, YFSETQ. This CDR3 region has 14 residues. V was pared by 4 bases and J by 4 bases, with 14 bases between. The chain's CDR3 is CASSGDFGGYGYTF. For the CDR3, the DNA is TGCGCCAGCAGCGGCGACTTCGGCGGCTATGGCTACACCTTC.

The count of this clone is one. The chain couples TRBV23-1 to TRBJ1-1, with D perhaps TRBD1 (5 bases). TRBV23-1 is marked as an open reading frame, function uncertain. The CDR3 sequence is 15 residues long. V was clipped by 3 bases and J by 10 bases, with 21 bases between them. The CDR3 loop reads CASSHPTETLRGAFF. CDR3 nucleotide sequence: TGCGCCAGCAGTCATCCGACAGAAACTCTAAGGGGAGCTTTCTTT.

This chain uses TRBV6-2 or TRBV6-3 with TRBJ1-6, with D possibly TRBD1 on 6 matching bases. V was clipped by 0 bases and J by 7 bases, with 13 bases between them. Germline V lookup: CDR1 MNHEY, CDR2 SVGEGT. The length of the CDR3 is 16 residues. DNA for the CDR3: TGTGCCAGCAGTTACTCAGCGGGGGCGCCGAATTCACCCCTCCACTTT. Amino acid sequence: CASSYSAGAPNSPLHF.

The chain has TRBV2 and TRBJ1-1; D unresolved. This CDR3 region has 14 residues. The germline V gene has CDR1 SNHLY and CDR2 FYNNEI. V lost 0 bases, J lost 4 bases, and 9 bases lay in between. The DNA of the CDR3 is TGTGCCAGCAGTGAAGCGCCATGGAGCACTGAAGCTTTCTTT. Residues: CASSEAPWSTEAFF.

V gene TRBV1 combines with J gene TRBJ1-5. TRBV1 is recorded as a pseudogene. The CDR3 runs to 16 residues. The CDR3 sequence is CTSSQRRQRLDQPQHF. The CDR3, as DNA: TGCACCAGCAGCCAAAGGCGACAGAGACTAGATCAGCCCCAGCATTTT.

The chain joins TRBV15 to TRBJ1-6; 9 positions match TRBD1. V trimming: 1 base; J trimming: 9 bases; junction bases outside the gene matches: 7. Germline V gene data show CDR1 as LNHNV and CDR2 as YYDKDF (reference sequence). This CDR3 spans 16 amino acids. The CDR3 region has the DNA TGTGCCACCAGCAGAGGCGACAGGGGGTGGGGTTCACCCCTCCACTTT. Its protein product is CATSRGDRGWGSPLHF.

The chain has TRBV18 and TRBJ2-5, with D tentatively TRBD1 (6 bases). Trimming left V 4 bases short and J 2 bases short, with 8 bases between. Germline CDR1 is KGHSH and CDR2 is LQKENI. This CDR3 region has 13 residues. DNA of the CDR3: TGTGCCAGCTCACAAGGACAGCAAGAGACCCAGTACTTC. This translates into CASSQGQQETQYF.

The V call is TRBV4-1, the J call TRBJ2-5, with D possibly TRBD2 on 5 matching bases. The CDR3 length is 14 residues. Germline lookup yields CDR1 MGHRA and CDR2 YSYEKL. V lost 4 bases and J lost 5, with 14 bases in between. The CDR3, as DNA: TGCGCCAGCAGCCTCGACATTTCTAGCGAGACCCAGTACTTC. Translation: CASSLDISSETQYF.